The rows below give T cell receptor beta chains drawn from one sample of a study of beta chain features in type 1 diabetes. Here immunoSEQ multiplex PCR was the method, and the copy in TCRdb shows in-frame clones only, minus some. This sample has 300,000 to 400,000 clones, with roughly 12% found just once. The sample consisted of naive CD4+ T cells from blood. All receptors derive from a man between 18 and 35 years old in good health. CDR3s include the opening cysteine and the closing phenylalanine or tryptophan. Fields, in order: V gene, J gene, CDR3 protein.

v_call: TRBV6-1
j_call: TRBJ2-1
cdr3_aa: CASPPRGGRGGEQFF

v_call: TRBV21-1
j_call: TRBJ2-1
cdr3_aa: CASSNSNSHNEQFF

v_call: TRBV10-3
j_call: TRBJ2-5
cdr3_aa: CAISKKGLSEETQYF

v_call: TRBV4-2
j_call: TRBJ2-5
cdr3_aa: CASSQDLAGETQYF

v_call: TRBV2
j_call: TRBJ2-3
cdr3_aa: CASRQGATDTQYF

v_call: TRBV4-3
j_call: TRBJ2-3
cdr3_aa: CASSQELVGSDTQYF

v_call: TRBV2
j_call: TRBJ2-5
cdr3_aa: CASSEALRTEETQYF

v_call: TRBV7-8
j_call: TRBJ2-4
cdr3_aa: CASRQGDIQYF

v_call: TRBV29-1
j_call: TRBJ2-5
cdr3_aa: CSAIEASGQETQYF

v_call: TRBV28
j_call: TRBJ2-7
cdr3_aa: CASRRWTSGSYEQYF

v_call: TRBV7-2
j_call: TRBJ2-3
cdr3_aa: CASSLVAGEQYF

v_call: TRBV30
j_call: TRBJ2-7
cdr3_aa: CAWHWGVGEQYF

v_call: TRBV10-3
j_call: TRBJ2-5
cdr3_aa: CAIRADQETQYF

v_call: TRBV28
j_call: TRBJ2-1
cdr3_aa: CASSPLSQGSSYNEQFF

v_call: TRBV30
j_call: TRBJ2-7
cdr3_aa: CAWSPGFSYEQYF

v_call: TRBV4-1
j_call: TRBJ1-4
cdr3_aa: CATSSDSNEKLFF

v_call: TRBV6-5
j_call: TRBJ1-6
cdr3_aa: CASSYGGINNSPLHF

v_call: TRBV2
j_call: TRBJ1-1
cdr3_aa: CASSEASLVQNTEAFF

v_call: TRBV7-3
j_call: TRBJ2-1
cdr3_aa: CASSPSIPGSYNEQFF

v_call: TRBV11-2
j_call: TRBJ2-7
cdr3_aa: CASSRDSYEQYF

v_call: TRBV5-4
j_call: TRBJ2-3
cdr3_aa: CASSLEAGSGDTQYF

v_call: TRBV7-6
j_call: TRBJ2-7
cdr3_aa: CASSSTSRRAYEQYF

v_call: TRBV19
j_call: TRBJ2-7
cdr3_aa: CASSMLPGQGTYEQYF

v_call: TRBV7-3
j_call: TRBJ2-7
cdr3_aa: CASSPVGRERGYEQYF

v_call: TRBV4-3
j_call: TRBJ1-3
cdr3_aa: CASSQDPQGQLLNTIYF

v_call: TRBV9
j_call: TRBJ2-1
cdr3_aa: CASCPSGTSYNEQFF

v_call: TRBV7-9
j_call: TRBJ2-7
cdr3_aa: CASGLGGAGQYF

v_call: TRBV29-1
j_call: TRBJ1-1
cdr3_aa: CSVLTGGTSAFF

v_call: TRBV29-1
j_call: TRBJ1-1
cdr3_aa: CSVYRATEAFF

v_call: TRBV18
j_call: TRBJ2-1
cdr3_aa: CASSSDTSPRGEQFF

v_call: TRBV7-9
j_call: TRBJ1-2
cdr3_aa: CASSPRDIARYTF

v_call: TRBV28
j_call: TRBJ1-1
cdr3_aa: CASSTQGTTEAFF